This TCR beta chain was identified in a study of T cell repertoires in cytomegalovirus infection. Across the whole study: HLA-B-restricted CMV epitopes that are well studied, plus recently identified HLA-C-restricted ones, were used by the study. Findings and caveats of the study: The response measured ex vivo was dominated by TCR beta clonotypes (HLA-C-restricted and CMV-specific).

Concerning this clonotype itself: Its target is unknown.

TCRdb processed the reads anew with MiXCR; each CDR3 protein has one entry. The table has 900,000 to 950,000 distinct CDR3 sequences, around 29% seen once. The CDR3 totals 14 residues. V lost 8 bases to trimming and J lost 3 bases, with 13 bases between them. The source is a human donor in good health (CMV status not recorded). Some clones in this sample may be carry-over from other donors' samples. The chain couples TRBV12-3 or TRBV12-4 to TRBJ2-2; perhaps TRBD2 as D (6 bases). Here the sequenced sample was cultured CD8+ T cells from PBMCs, taken from culture after CMV antigen stimulation. CDR3 in amino acids: CASWARGYTGELFF. CDR3 nucleotides: TGTGCCAGCTGGGCTCGGGGGTACACCGGGGAGCTGTTTTTT.